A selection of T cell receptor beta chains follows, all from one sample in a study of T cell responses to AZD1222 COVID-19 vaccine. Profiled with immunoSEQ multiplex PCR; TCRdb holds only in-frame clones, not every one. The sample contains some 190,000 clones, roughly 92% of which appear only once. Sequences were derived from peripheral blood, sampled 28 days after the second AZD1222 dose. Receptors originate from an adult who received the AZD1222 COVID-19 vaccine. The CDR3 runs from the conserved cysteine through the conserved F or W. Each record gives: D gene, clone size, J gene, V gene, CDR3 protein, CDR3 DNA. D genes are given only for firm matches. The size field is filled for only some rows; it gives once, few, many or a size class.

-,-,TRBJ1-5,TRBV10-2,CASSTTESQPQHF,TGCGCCAGCAGTACAACGGAGAGTCAGCCCCAGCATTTT
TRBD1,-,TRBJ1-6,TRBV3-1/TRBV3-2,CASSRDRGRFHF,TGTGCCAGCAGTCGGGACAGGGGAAGATTCCACTTT
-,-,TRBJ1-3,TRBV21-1,CASRSHPRQTDCSGNTIYF,TGTGCCAGCCGCTCTCACCCCCGACAGACTGATTGCTCTGGAAACACCATATATTTT
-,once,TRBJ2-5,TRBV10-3,CASRTGSQETQYF,TGTGCCTCCAGGACCGGGAGCCAGGAGACCCAGTACTTC
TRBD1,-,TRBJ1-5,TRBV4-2,CASSPLDRGYSNQPQHF,TGTGCCAGCAGCCCTCTAGACAGGGGGTATAGCAATCAGCCCCAGCATTTT
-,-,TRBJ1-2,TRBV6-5,CASSYRGTSNYGYTF,TGTGCCAGCAGTTACCGAGGGACATCTAACTATGGCTACACCTTC
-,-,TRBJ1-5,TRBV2,CASSPQLNQPQHF,TGTGCCAGCAGCCCCCAGCTCAATCAGCCCCAGCATTTT
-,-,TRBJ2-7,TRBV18,CASSPPNGGHEQYF,TGTGCCAGCTCACCACCGAATGGGGGACACGAGCAGTACTTC
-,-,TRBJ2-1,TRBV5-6,CASSLATISFF,TGTGCCAGCAGCTTGGCTACCATATCGTTCTTC
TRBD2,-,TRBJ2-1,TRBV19,CASSITGGPIEQFF,TGTGCCAGTAGTATTACGGGAGGGCCGATTGAGCAGTTCTTC
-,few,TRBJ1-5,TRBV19,CASSIGDRQPQHF,TGTGCCAGTAGTATCGGGGACCGTCAGCCCCAGCATTTT
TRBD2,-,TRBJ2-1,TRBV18,CASSPKTSGNEQFF,TGTGCCAGCTCACCCAAGACTAGCGGCAATGAGCAGTTCTTC
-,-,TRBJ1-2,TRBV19,CASSIWGAAGYTF,TGTGCCAGTAGTATTTGGGGCGCTGCCGGCTACACCTTC
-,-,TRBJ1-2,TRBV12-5,CASGLGPVTF,TGTGCTAGTGGTTTGGGGCCTGTCACCTTC
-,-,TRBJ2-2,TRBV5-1,CASSSGTTNTGELFF,TGCGCCAGCAGCTCCGGGACAACGAACACCGGGGAGCTGTTTTTT
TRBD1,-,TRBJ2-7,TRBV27,CASSSRDRVSYEQYF,TGTGCCAGCAGTTCCAGGGACAGGGTTTCGTACGAGCAGTACTTC
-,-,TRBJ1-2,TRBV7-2,CASSLARLNYGYTF,TGTGCCAGCAGCTTAGCTCGCCTAAACTATGGCTACACCTTC
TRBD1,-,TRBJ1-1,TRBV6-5,CASRSGTGGNTEAFF,TGTGCCAGCAGATCGGGCACAGGGGGGAACACTGAAGCTTTCTTT
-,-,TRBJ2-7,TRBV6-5,CASSYGGGISYEQYF,TGTGCCAGCAGTTACGGTGGGGGGATCTCCTACGAGCAGTACTTC
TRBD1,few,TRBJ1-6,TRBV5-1,CASSTLDRGHSPLHF,TGCGCCAGCAGCACCCTCGACAGGGGCCATTCACCCCTCCACTTT
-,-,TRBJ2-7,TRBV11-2,CASSLNPGTYEQYF,TGTGCCAGCAGCTTAAACCCCGGCACCTACGAGCAGTACTTC
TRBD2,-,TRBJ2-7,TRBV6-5,CASSFRRTSGTYEQYF,TGTGCCAGCAGTTTCCGACGGACTAGCGGTACCTACGAGCAGTACTTC
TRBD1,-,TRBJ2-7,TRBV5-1,CASSIGDRVTYEQYF,TGCGCCAGCAGCATAGGGGACAGGGTCACCTACGAGCAGTACTTC
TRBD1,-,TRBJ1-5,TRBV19,CASSTGTGHQPQHF,TGTGCCAGTAGCACCGGGACAGGGCATCAGCCCCAGCATTTT
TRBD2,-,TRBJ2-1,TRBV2,CASSGVPDWLAGYNEQFF,TGTGCCAGCAGTGGTGTTCCGGATTGGCTAGCGGGCTACAATGAGCAGTTCTTC
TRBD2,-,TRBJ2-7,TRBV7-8,CASSTGLAGLSEQYF,TGTGCCAGCAGCACGGGACTAGCGGGACTGAGTGAGCAGTACTTC
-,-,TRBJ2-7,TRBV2,CASSVGSFYEQYF,TGTGCCAGCAGTGTTGGCTCCTTCTACGAGCAGTACTTC
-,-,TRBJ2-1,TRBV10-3,CAISGRGDEQFF,TGTGCCATCAGTGGTCGAGGCGATGAGCAGTTCTTC
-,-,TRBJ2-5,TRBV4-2,CASSQDLRATETQYF,TGTGCCAGCAGCCAAGATCTTAGGGCTACGGAGACCCAGTACTTC
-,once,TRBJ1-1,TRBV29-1,CSVVSRDNRGYTEAFF,TGCAGCGTTGTGTCCCGGGACAATCGGGGGTACACTGAAGCTTTCTTT
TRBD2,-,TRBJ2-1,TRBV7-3,CASSLTSLDEQFF,TGTGCCAGCAGTTTGACTAGCTTGGATGAGCAGTTCTTC
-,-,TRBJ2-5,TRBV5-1,CASSENQETQYF,TGCGCCAGCAGCGAAAACCAAGAGACCCAGTACTTC
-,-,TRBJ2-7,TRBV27,CASTTGGNEQYF,TGTGCCAGCACCACCGGGGGCAACGAGCAGTACTTC